These 17 T cell receptor beta chains share one sample of origin, sequenced in a study of T cell responses to AZD1222 COVID-19 vaccine. TCRdb's copy holds only in-frame clones and misses some; the assay was immunoSEQ multiplex PCR. Among roughly 130,000 clones listed, just over 85% were seen once. Material: peripheral blood, obtained on day 0 of AZD1222 vaccination. These receptors originate from an adult in good health.

The genes are TRBV27 and TRBJ2-7; the match to TRBD1 covers 9 bases. This CDR3 has 14 residues. The germline CDR1 and CDR2 sequences are MNHEY and SMNVEV (reference sequence). V shed 2 bases, J shed 5 bases, and the junction held 4 bases outside the gene matches. The CDR3 region has the DNA TGTGCCAGCAGTTTAGCCGGGACAGGGCACGAGCAGTACTTC. Its protein is CASSLAGTGHEQYF.

The sample holds a few counts of this clone. This chain uses TRBV6-5 with TRBJ2-7; 14 bases agree with TRBD2. CDR1 MNHEY and CDR2 SVGAGI come from the germline V gene. V shed 4 bases and J 0 bases; nucleotides not matched to a gene: 2. The CDR3 length is 16 residues. CDR3 amino acids: CASSWGLAGVSYEQYF. The DNA for the CDR3 is TGTGCCAGCAGTTGGGGACTAGCGGGAGTCTCCTACGAGCAGTACTTC.

This chain connects TRBV6-2 or TRBV6-3 to TRBJ2-1, with 8 bases fitting TRBD2. The CDR3 covers 16 residues. Per the germline V gene, CDR1 is MNHEY and CDR2 is SVGEGT. The V and J ends lost 0 bases and 5 bases, in that order; junction bases with no gene match: 6. The CDR3 region has the DNA TGTGCCAGCAGTTACTCTAGCGGGATCATCAACAATGAGCAGTTCTTC. It yields the protein CASSYSSGIINNEQFF.

This sequence joins TRBV28 and TRBJ2-1; D gene unclear. Between the trimmed V and J ends, which lost 5 bases and 10 bases, there was a span of 15 bases. This CDR3 contains 13 residues. Germline V CDR1 and CDR2: MDHEN, SYDVKM. CDR3 protein: CASSLIRDGEQFF. The CDR3 region has the DNA TGTGCCAGCAGTCTTATTAGGGATGGCGAGCAGTTCTTC.

The chain joins TRBV7-2 to TRBJ1-4, with TRBD1 matching 7 bases. Germline V gene sequence: CDR1 SGHTA, CDR2 FQGNSA. Losses at the gene ends were 5 bases for V and 15 bases for J; bases not matched to a gene: 15. The CDR3 spans 14 residues. This chain's CDR3 is CASSRQGGQEGVFF. CDR3 nucleotides: TGTGCCAGCAGCAGACAGGGAGGGCAGGAAGGTGTGTTTTTT.

V and J are TRBV27 and TRBJ1-1, with D maybe TRBD1 (5 bases). V shed 0 bases and J shed 5 bases, with 13 bases lying between them. Per the germline V gene, CDR1 is MNHEY and CDR2 is SMNVEV (reference sequence). CDR3 length: 15 amino acids. The DNA of the CDR3 is TGTGCCAGCAGTTTATCGGGCAGGGTTAATACTGAAGCTTTCTTT. It is translated as CASSLSGRVNTEAFF.

The chain recombines TRBV4-3 with TRBJ1-1; D possibly corresponds to TRBD1 (6 bases). V lost 4 bases and J lost 10, with 19 bases in between. Germline V CDR1 and CDR2: LGHNA, YSLEER. This CDR3 contains 14 residues. DNA of the CDR3: TGCGCCAGCAGCCCTAATACAGGGATTGAGGCAGCTTTCTTT. It is translated as CASSPNTGIEAAFF.

This sequence joins TRBV30 and TRBJ1-1, with a possible D match to TRBD1 (5 bases). This CDR3 has 14 amino acids. The ends were cut back, 0 bases at V and 9 bases at J, with 17 bases in the middle. Per the germline V gene, CDR1 is GTSNPN and CDR2 is SVGIG (reference sequence). This chain's CDR3 is CAWSVGQGTAQAFF. The CDR3 DNA reads TGTGCCTGGAGTGTAGGCCAAGGGACTGCCCAAGCTTTCTTT.

This chain connects TRBV2 to TRBJ1-4; 10 bases map to TRBD1. V shed 6 bases and J 7 bases; nucleotides not matched to a gene: 5. Germline V CDR1 and CDR2: SNHLY, FYNNEI. The CDR3 has 14 residues. CDR3 sequence: CASRRWDRGEKLFF. The CDR3 nucleotides are TGTGCCAGCAGAAGGTGGGACAGGGGTGAAAAACTGTTTTTT.

V is TRBV7-2 and J is TRBJ1-4, with TRBD1 as a possible D gene (5 bases). CDR1 and CDR2 (germline): SGHTA, FQGNSA. The CDR3 length is 13 residues. Trimming removed 2 bases at V and 8 bases at J, with 9 bases between. The CDR3 loop is CASSLNGGEKLFF. In DNA, the CDR3 is TGTGCCAGCAGCTTAAATGGGGGGGAAAAACTGTTTTTT.

V and J are TRBV24-1 and TRBJ2-5, with unresolved D. V dropped 0 bases and J dropped 0 bases, with 10 bases sitting between them. The germline CDR1 and CDR2 sequences are KGHDR and SFDVKD. The CDR3 spans 16 residues. CDR3 nucleotides: TGTGCCACCAGTGATTTGGCGGACCGCCACCAAGAGACCCAGTACTTC. Translation: CATSDLADRHQETQYF.

This clone has more than one count but fewer than ten. The chain recombines TRBV9 with TRBJ2-3; a weak D match, TRBD2 (6 bases). In germline, CDR1 is SGDLS, CDR2 YYNGEE. The CDR3 totals 14 residues. V was shortened by 0 bases and J by 4 bases, with 9 bases between the two germline ends. The chain's CDR3 is CASSVAGEADTQYF. CDR3 coding DNA: TGTGCCAGCAGCGTAGCGGGAGAGGCAGATACGCAGTATTTT. The whole variable domain, remainder taken from reference TRBV9 and TRBJ2-3, is DSGVTQTPKHLITATGQRVTLRCSPRSGDLSVYWYQQSLDQGLQFLIQYYNGEERAKGNILERFSAQQFPDLHSELNLSSLELGDSALYFCASSVAGEADTQYFGPGTRLTVL.

This chain connects TRBV28 to TRBJ2-7; D could derive from TRBD1 or TRBD2 (5 bases each). The CDR3 extends over 13 amino acids. Germline values: CDR1 MDHEN, CDR2 SYDVKM. Trimming cost V 4 bases and J 5 bases, with 12 bases left between them. DNA of the CDR3: TGTGCCAGCAGTTCCCTCGGGGCCAACGAGCAGTACTTC. This encodes CASSSLGANEQYF.

The chain joins TRBV7-2 to TRBJ2-2; D remains unclear. The ends were cut back, 3 bases at V and 5 bases at J, with 7 bases in the middle. Looked up from germline, CDR1 is SGHTA and CDR2 is FQGNSA. CDR3 size: 13 residues. The CDR3 DNA reads as TGTGCCAGCAGCTTTAGGGCTACCGGGGAGCTGTTTTTT. It yields the protein CASSFRATGELFF. The full variable domain, with the rest looked up from reference TRBV7-2 and TRBJ2-2, is GAGVSQSPSNKVTEKGKDVELRCDPISGHTALYWYRQSLGQGLEFLIYFQGNSAPDKSGLPSDRFSAERTGGSVSTLTIQRTQQEDSAVYLCASSFRATGELFFGEGSRLTVL.

The chain has TRBV9 and TRBJ1-3, with D possibly matching TRBD1 (5 bases). The CDR3 is 14 residues long. V was clipped by 5 bases and J by 4 bases, with 13 bases between them. Germline assignment: CDR1 SGDLS and CDR2 YYNGEE. CDR3 DNA: TGTGCCAGCAGTCCCTCAGGGAACGGAAACACCATATATTTT. This sequence encodes CASSPSGNGNTIYF.

The chain uses TRBV27 and TRBJ1-1; D is uncertain. This CDR3 has 14 amino acids. The V gene's germline CDR1 is MNHEY and CDR2 SMNVEV (reference sequence). Deletions cut 3 bases from V and 4 bases from J, with 12 bases between. Written as DNA, the CDR3 is TGTGCCAGCAGTTTCGGATACGCGGGCACTGAAGCTTTCTTT. Encoded protein: CASSFGYAGTEAFF.

The genes are TRBV28 and TRBJ1-1; the match to TRBD1 covers 7 bases. This CDR3 contains 14 residues. J gave up 4 bases and V 7 bases, and 9 bases lay outside the gene matches. CDR1 and CDR2 from the germline V gene are MDHEN and SYDVKM. CDR3 nucleotides: TGTGCCAGCACCATGACAGGGCCGGGCACTGAAGCTTTCTTT. Its translation: CASTMTGPGTEAFF.